Shown below are 25 T cell receptor beta chains from a single sample sequenced in a study of T cell responses to AZD1222 COVID-19 vaccine. TCRdb's copy holds only in-frame clones and misses some; the assay was immunoSEQ multiplex PCR. The sample yields roughly 78,000 clones, 82% seen once. Here the sequenced sample was peripheral blood, taken on day 0 of AZD1222 vaccination. These receptors were taken from an adult in good health.

This clone occurred a few times. A junction boundary mismatches the germline segment, possibly from a read error. The rearrangement links TRBV3-1 (or the pseudogene TRBV3-2) to TRBJ1-1; 7 bases align to TRBD1. Germline V gene sequence: CDR1 LGHDT, CDR2 YNNKEL (reference sequence). The CDR3 has 17 amino acids. CDR3: CASSQVFRQGGNAEAFF. The CDR3 nucleotides read TGTGCCAGCAGCCAAGTCTTCCGACAGGGAGGGAACGCTGAAGCTTTCTTT.

This chain joins TRBV3-1 (or the pseudogene TRBV3-2) and TRBJ2-7; D uncertain. V lost 4 bases, J lost 6 bases, and 16 bases lay in between. The CDR3 contains 14 residues. Germline CDR1 and CDR2: LGHDT and YNNKEL (reference sequence). The CDR3 sequence is CASSRRLGSGEQYF. The CDR3 DNA sequence: TGTGCCAGCAGCCGAAGGCTGGGGTCGGGCGAGCAGTACTTC.

This chain connects TRBV25-1 to TRBJ1-2; perhaps TRBD1 as D (6 bases). CDR3 length: 15 amino acids. Per germline, CDR1 MGHDK and CDR2 SYGVNS. V was shortened by 1 base and J by 4 bases, with 13 bases between the two germline ends. The CDR3 loop is CASSEWGGAGYGYTF. The CDR3 nucleotides are TGTGCCAGCAGTGAATGGGGGGGCGCAGGCTATGGCTACACCTTC.

V usage is TRBV5-6 and J usage is TRBJ1-2; D is unresolved. Germline-derived CDR1 and CDR2 are SGHDT and YYEEEE. The length of the CDR3 is 12 residues. V dropped 3 bases and J dropped 8 bases, with 11 bases sitting between them. As DNA, the CDR3 is TGTGCCAGCAGCTATCAGGTATCCGGCTACACCTTC. Translating it yields CASSYQVSGYTF.

This clone came up a few times. The chain uses TRBV6-5 and TRBJ1-2, with 8 bases aligning to TRBD1. Trimming at V came to 4 bases and at J to 5 bases, leaving 6 bases not matched to a gene. From germline, CDR1 is MNHEY and CDR2 SVGAGI. The CDR3 spans 14 residues. This chain's CDR3 is CASSSSTGVYGYTF. The CDR3 nucleotides read TGTGCCAGCAGTTCCTCGACAGGGGTATATGGCTACACCTTC.

J is TRBJ2-7 and V is TRBV7-2, with unresolved D. Germline V gene data show CDR1 as SGHTA and CDR2 as FQGNSA. The CDR3 sequence is 13 residues long. Trimming left V 1 base short and J 4 bases short, with 8 bases between. The chain's CDR3 is CASSLGPGYEQYF. DNA for the CDR3: TGTGCCAGCAGCTTAGGTCCGGGTTACGAGCAGTACTTC.

V and J are TRBV7-3 and TRBJ2-3; D remains ambiguous. Trimming removed 1 base at V and 4 bases at J, with 12 bases between. CDR1 and CDR2 from the germline V gene are SGHTA and FQGTGA. This CDR3 contains 15 residues. DNA of the CDR3: TGTGCCAGCAGCTTAAACCCAGGTCTATCAGATACGCAGTATTTT. It codes for CASSLNPGLSDTQYF.

The chain uses TRBV28 and TRBJ1-2, with TRBD1 identical over 9 bases. CDR3 length: 13 residues. Germline CDR1 is MDHEN and CDR2 is SYDVKM. Germline trimming cut 6 bases from V and 9 bases from J; bases unmatched to any gene: 8. The CDR3 region is CASSIGGQGRYTF. The CDR3 DNA sequence: TGTGCCAGCAGCATCGGTGGACAGGGGCGCTACACCTTC.

The J gene is TRBJ1-3, the V gene TRBV27; D is unresolved. V shed 3 bases and J shed 8 bases, with 14 bases lying between them. CDR3 size: 14 residues. CDR1 and CDR2 from the germline V gene are MNHEY and SMNVEV (reference sequence). The CDR3 reads CASSFGRTGDTIYF. For the CDR3, the DNA is TGTGCCAGCAGTTTTGGCCGGACGGGAGACACCATATATTTT.

This chain links TRBV3-1 (or the pseudogene TRBV3-2) with TRBJ1-4; no definite D call. Germline assignment: CDR1 LGHDT and CDR2 YNNKEL (reference sequence). The CDR3 sequence is 16 residues long. V was trimmed by 2 bases and J by 0 bases, leaving 10 bases between them. The CDR3 loop is CASSQLFGATNEKLFF. CDR3 bases: TGTGCCAGCAGCCAATTATTTGGTGCAACTAATGAAAAACTGTTTTTT.

The V and J genes are TRBV3-1 (or the pseudogene TRBV3-2) and TRBJ2-1, with a weak D call TRBD1 (5 bases). Germline CDR1 is LGHDT and CDR2 is YNNKEL (reference sequence). This CDR3 region has 15 residues. Trimming took 2 bases from V and 5 from J, leaving 13 bases between them. The CDR3 region is CASSQKGQAHNEQFF. The CDR3 bases are TGTGCCAGCAGCCAAAAAGGACAAGCCCACAATGAGCAGTTCTTC.

V gene TRBV25-1 combines with J gene TRBJ1-1; D might be TRBD1 (5 bases). Germline V gene lookup returns CDR1 MGHDK and CDR2 SYGVNS. V was cut by 1 base and J by 5 bases, with 8 bases left in between. The CDR3 is 13 residues long. CDR3 sequence (DNA): TGTGCCAGCAGTGAATCGGGGGTTACTGAAGCTTTCTTT. Translation gives CASSESGVTEAFF.

This clone has just a few counts. V is TRBV6-4 and J is TRBJ1-6; no definite D call. Germline V CDR1 and CDR2: MRHNA, SNTAGT. V gave up 5 bases and J gave up 9 bases, with 11 bases separating them. There are 13 residues in the CDR3. The CDR3 here is CASSTDGGSPLHF. The CDR3 bases are TGTGCCAGCAGTACTGACGGTGGTTCACCCCTCCACTTT.

This sequence joins TRBV9 and TRBJ2-1; D is unresolved. This CDR3 is 13 amino acids long. V gave up 3 bases and J gave up 5 bases, with 9 bases separating them. Per germline, CDR1 SGDLS and CDR2 YYNGEE. CDR3 amino acids: CASSEVGNNEQFF. The CDR3 DNA reads as TGTGCCAGCAGCGAGGTGGGAAACAATGAGCAGTTCTTC. Together with reference TRBV9 and TRBJ2-1, the CDR3 gives the full variable domain: DSGVTQTPKHLITATGQRVTLRCSPRSGDLSVYWYQQSLDQGLQFLIQYYNGEERAKGNILERFSAQQFPDLHSELNLSSLELGDSALYFCASSEVGNNEQFFGPGTRLTVL.

A few counts support this clone. The V call is TRBV4-1, the J call TRBJ2-7; 7 bases map to TRBD2. With V trimmed by 0 bases and J by 0 bases, 8 bases remained unmatched. From germline, CDR1 is MGHRA and CDR2 YSYEKL. The length of the CDR3 is 17 residues. CDR3 nucleotide sequence: TGCGCCAGCAGCCAAGACCCAGCGGGGACCGACTCCTACGAGCAGTACTTC. Translated: CASSQDPAGTDSYEQYF.

CDR3: CASSSPGQGRSYEQYF. In nucleotides, the CDR3 is TGTGCCAGCAGTTCCCCAGGACAGGGACGCTCCTACGAGCAGTACTTC. The J gene is TRBJ2-7, the V gene TRBV27, with 8 bases matching TRBD1. Unmatched junction bases numbered 8, after V lost 4 bases and J lost 0 bases. The V gene's germline CDR1 is MNHEY and CDR2 SMNVEV (reference sequence). CDR3 size: 16 residues.

The V gene is TRBV30, the J gene TRBJ1-3; no firm D call. V lost 3 bases and J 1 base, leaving 13 bases between the germline ends. Per the germline V gene, CDR1 is GTSNPN and CDR2 is SVGIG (reference sequence). The CDR3 covers 15 residues. The CDR3 spells CAWSPHRESGNTIYF. Here the CDR3 DNA reads TGTGCCTGGAGCCCACATCGGGAATCTGGAAACACCATATATTTT.

This clone was counted only a few times. The gene calls are TRBV7-2 and TRBJ1-4; TRBD1 matches at 8 bases. J gave up 7 bases and V 5 bases, and 9 bases lay outside the gene matches. CDR3 length: 15 residues. Germline V gene lookup returns CDR1 SGHTA and CDR2 FQGNSA. CDR3 region: CASSPGQGEGEKLFF. Written as DNA, the CDR3 is TGTGCCAGCAGCCCAGGACAGGGAGAGGGTGAAAAACTGTTTTTT.

DNA of the CDR3: TGTGCCAGCAGGGAAACAGGGGGTGATCACTATGGCTACACCTTC. Encoded protein: CASRETGGDHYGYTF. V and J are TRBV6-6 and TRBJ1-2; TRBD1 agrees at 8 bases. Germline V gene sequence: CDR1 MNHNY, CDR2 SVGAGI (reference sequence). The CDR3 extends over 15 amino acids. V lost 6 bases and J lost 3; bases outside the gene matches: 9.

This chain uses TRBV10-3 with TRBJ2-3, with 9 bases lining up with TRBD2. CDR3 length: 15 residues. Germline CDR1 reads ENHRY; CDR2 reads SYGVKD. V trimming: 4 bases; J trimming: 4 bases; junction bases outside the gene matches: 6. CDR3 DNA: TGTGCCATCAGTGGATCAGCGGGAGGTGCAGATACGCAGTATTTT. Its translation: CAISGSAGGADTQYF.

The V call is TRBV12-3 or TRBV12-4, the J call TRBJ2-5; D is perhaps TRBD1 (6 bases). This CDR3 is built from 13 residues. V lost 7 bases and J 4 bases, leaving 13 bases between the germline ends. Here the CDR3 reads CASTTGLGETQYF. CDR3 DNA: TGTGCCAGCACTACAGGGTTAGGAGAGACCCAGTACTTC.

The J gene is TRBJ1-6, the V gene TRBV7-2; 7 nucleotides align to TRBD1. Germline assignment: CDR1 SGHTA and CDR2 FQGNSA. The CDR3 runs to 15 residues. The junction had 8 bases not matched to a gene; V was cut back by 1 base and J by 11 bases. The CDR3, as DNA: TGTGCCAGCAGCTTAGAGGGACAGCGGAGGGCACCCCTCCACTTT. Protein: CASSLEGQRRAPLHF.

This sequence joins TRBV7-9 and TRBJ2-5, with 11 bases aligning to TRBD2. CDR1 and CDR2 (germline): SEHNR, FQNEAQ (reference sequence). The V and J ends lost 1 base and 2 bases, in that order; junction bases with no gene match: 9. This CDR3 has 18 amino acids. As DNA, the CDR3 is TGTGCCAGCAGCTTAGTCCGGCTAGCGGGGGGCTCACAAGAGACCCAGTACTTC. This codes for CASSLVRLAGGSQETQYF.

By share of the sample, this clone is medium-sized. The CDR3 DNA follows: TGTGCCAGCAGCTTAGTCTACCTAGGGCCAGGGGGAACCTACGAGCAGTACTTC. It codes for CASSLVYLGPGGTYEQYF. The chain combines TRBV11-2 with TRBJ2-7; 7 bases line up with TRBD1. This CDR3 has 18 residues. Losses at the gene ends were 1 base for V and 2 bases for J; bases not matched to a gene: 14. Germline V gene sequence: CDR1 SGHAT, CDR2 FQNNGV.

CDR3 region: CASSKSGTSGIYEQFF. The CDR3 DNA is TGCGCCAGCAGCAAATCTGGGACTAGCGGTATCTATGAGCAGTTCTTC. V is TRBV4-1 and J is TRBJ2-1, with 11 nucleotides matching TRBD2. Losses at the gene ends were 5 bases for V and 8 bases for J; bases not matched to a gene: 11. Germline CDR1 MGHRA, CDR2 YSYEKL. The CDR3 has 16 amino acids.